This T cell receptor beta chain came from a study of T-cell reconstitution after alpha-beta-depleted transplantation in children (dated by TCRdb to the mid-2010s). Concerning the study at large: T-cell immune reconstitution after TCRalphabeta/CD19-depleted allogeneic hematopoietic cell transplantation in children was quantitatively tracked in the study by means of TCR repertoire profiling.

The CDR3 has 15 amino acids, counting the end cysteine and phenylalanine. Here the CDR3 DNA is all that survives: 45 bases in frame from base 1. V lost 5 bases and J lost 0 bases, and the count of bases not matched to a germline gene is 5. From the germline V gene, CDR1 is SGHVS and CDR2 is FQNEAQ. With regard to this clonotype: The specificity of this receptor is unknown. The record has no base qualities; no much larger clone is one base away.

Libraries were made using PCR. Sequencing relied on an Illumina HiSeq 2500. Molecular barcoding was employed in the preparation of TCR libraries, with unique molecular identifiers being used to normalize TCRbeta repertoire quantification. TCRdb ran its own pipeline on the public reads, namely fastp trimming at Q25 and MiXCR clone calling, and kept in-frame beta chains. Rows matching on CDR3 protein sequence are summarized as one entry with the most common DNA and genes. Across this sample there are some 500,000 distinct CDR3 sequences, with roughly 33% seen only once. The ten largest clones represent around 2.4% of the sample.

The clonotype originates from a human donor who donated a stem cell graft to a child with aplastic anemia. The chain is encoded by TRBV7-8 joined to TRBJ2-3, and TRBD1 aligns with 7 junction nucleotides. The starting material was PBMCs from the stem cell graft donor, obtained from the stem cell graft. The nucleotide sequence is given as TGTGCCAGCAGCCGTGGACAGGCTAGCACAGATACGCAGTATTTT. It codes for CASSRGQASTDTQYF.